The 27 T cell receptor beta chains listed next were all sequenced from one sample in a study of T-cell reconstitution after alpha-beta-depleted transplantation in children. Unique molecular identifiers were incorporated when the TCRbeta library was constructed. TCRdb reprocessed the PCR reads with MiXCR, giving one entry per CDR3 protein. The table shows 780,000 or so distinct CDR3 sequences, with approximately 15% occurring only once. Sample: PBMCs, mostly from graft donor cells, taken 360 days after TCRalphabeta/CD19-depleted stem cell transplant. All receptors derive from a male patient younger than 18 who had a stem cell transplant for acute lymphoblastic leukemia, so the T cells may come from the graft donor.

This clonotype was counted between two and nine times. V gene TRBV6-5 combines with J gene TRBJ2-5; D remains unclear. This CDR3 contains 16 residues. Looked up from germline, CDR1 is MNHEY and CDR2 is SVGAGI. Trimming left V 0 bases short and J 3 bases short, with 14 bases between. CDR3 protein: CASSYSNQFRKETQYF. The CDR3 DNA follows: TGTGCCAGCAGTTACTCGAACCAATTCAGAAAAGAGACCCAGTACTTC.

This clonotype was picked up a small number of times. The chain has TRBV5-1 and TRBJ2-3; D may be TRBD2 (5 bases). V was trimmed by 4 bases and J by 3 bases, leaving 12 bases between them. Germline loops: CDR1 SGHRS, CDR2 YFSETQ. The CDR3 length is 14 residues. The CDR3: CASSPGLGTDTQYF. CDR3 nucleotides: TGCGCCAGCAGCCCCGGACTTGGAACAGATACGCAGTATTTT.

In its sample, this clonotype was seen a few times. Written as DNA, the CDR3 is TGTGCCAGCAGCGTAGGGTCTAGCCCTGGCCGGGAGCTGTTTTTT. It specifies CASSVGSSPGRELFF. The genes are TRBV9 and TRBJ2-2, with a possible D match to TRBD2 (5 bases). The CDR3 contains 15 residues. CDR1 is SGDLS and CDR2 is YYNGEE in the germline V gene. V was cut by 0 bases and J by 9 bases, with 15 bases left in between.

CDR3 nucleotides: TGTGCCAGCAGTGCCCTAAGGTCTGGGGCCAACGTCCTGACTTTC. Translation: CASSALRSGANVLTF. The chain is built from TRBV6-1 and TRBJ2-6, with D unresolved. This CDR3 region has 15 residues. Between the trimmed V and J ends, which lost 4 bases and 1 base, there was a span of 8 bases. The germline CDR1 and CDR2 sequences are MNHNS and SASEGT.

This chain joins TRBV3-1 and TRBJ1-4; D gene unclear. With 4 bases removed from V and 8 bases from J, the gap between germline ends came to 17 bases. This CDR3 spans 15 amino acids. Looked up from germline, CDR1 is LGHDT and CDR2 is YNNKEL (reference sequence). The CDR3 DNA sequence: TGTGCCAGCAGCCTCTGGGGAGGAGGTCGAGAAAAACTGTTTTTT. Amino acid sequence: CASSLWGGGREKLFF.

This clonotype has more than one count but fewer than ten. The rearrangement links TRBV5-1 to TRBJ2-1, with 13 bases fitting TRBD2. Per the germline V gene, CDR1 is SGHRS and CDR2 is YFSETQ. The CDR3 extends over 21 amino acids. With 0 bases clipped from V and 1 base from J, the junction kept 13 bases outside the gene matches. The chain's CDR3 is CASSLASGTSGTITSYNEQFF. The CDR3 DNA follows: TGCGCCAGCAGCTTGGCCTCGGGGACTAGCGGGACTATAACTTCCTACAATGAGCAGTTCTTC.

This clonotype was observed a handful of times. The J gene is TRBJ2-7, the V gene TRBV20-1; 16 nucleotides agree with TRBD2. The J segment lost 2 bases and the V segment lost 5 bases, leaving 9 bases of the junction unmatched. This CDR3 is 17 amino acids long. The germline gives CDR1 DFQATT, CDR2 SNEGSKA (reference sequence). Here the CDR3 DNA reads TGCAGTGCTCTCGGGACTAGCGGGAGGGCCGGGGCCTACGAGCAGTACTTC. Protein sequence: CSALGTSGRAGAYEQYF.

This chain uses TRBV20-1 with TRBJ2-1; perhaps TRBD2 as D (6 bases). Looked up from germline, CDR1 is DFQATT and CDR2 is SNEGSKA (reference sequence). The CDR3 contains 13 residues. V was trimmed by 3 bases and J by 4 bases, leaving 10 bases between them. In nucleotides, the CDR3 is TGCAGTGCTAGCGGGAGTCCGTACAATGAGCAGTTCTTC. Translating it yields CSASGSPYNEQFF.

This clonotype was detected ten times or more. This chain joins TRBV6-5 and TRBJ2-7, with 8 nucleotides matching TRBD1. Germline assignment: CDR1 MNHEY and CDR2 SVGAGI. The CDR3 has 15 amino acids. The trim removed 4 bases at V and 0 bases at J, leaving 5 bases unmatched. Here the CDR3 DNA reads TGTGCCAGCAGTTGGAACAGGGGGAGCTCCTACGAGCAGTACTTC. Translating it yields CASSWNRGSSYEQYF.

This clonotype appeared many times. The chain carries TRBV27 and TRBJ2-3; D perhaps matches TRBD2 (5 bases). This CDR3 has 14 residues. CDR1 is MNHEY, CDR2 SMNVEV, per germline (reference sequence). V was trimmed by 2 bases and J by 6 bases, leaving 12 bases between them. The CDR3 bases are TGTGCCAGCAGTTTAATCGGGGTGGGGGATACGCAGTATTTT. Amino acids: CASSLIGVGDTQYF.

This clonotype was counted only a few times. The V and J genes are TRBV29-1 and TRBJ2-5; D is unclear. The CDR3 length is 15 residues. CDR1 is SQVTM, CDR2 ANQGSEA, per germline. The V gene lost 0 bases and the J gene lost 1 base, with 12 bases spanning the gap. The CDR3 bases are TGCAGCGTTGAAGATCTCAGCCTTATCCAAGAGACCCAGTACTTC. Amino acid sequence: CSVEDLSLIQETQYF.

The chain links TRBV3-1 to TRBJ2-7, with TRBD2 matching over 9 bases. V lost 1 base to trimming and J lost 3 bases; unmatched junction nucleotides: 7. The germline V gene encodes CDR1 LGHDT and CDR2 YNNKEL (reference sequence). CDR3 length equals 16 residues. The CDR3 region has the DNA TGTGCCAGCAGCCAAGGACTGGCGACTAGCGGCTACGAGCAGTACTTC. Translated: CASSQGLATSGYEQYF.

J is TRBJ1-1 and V is TRBV30; the D gene is possibly TRBD1 (6 bases). CDR3 length equals 12 residues. Germline CDR1 GTSNPN, CDR2 SVGIG (reference sequence). With 8 bases removed from V and 7 bases from J, the gap between germline ends came to 17 bases. The CDR3, as DNA: TGTGCCGCTTCAACAGGGTCCGGTGAAGCTTTCTTT. This translates into CAASTGSGEAFF.

The rearrangement uses TRBV2 and TRBJ2-7; D is ambiguous. Between the trimmed V and J ends, which lost 1 base and 4 bases, there was a span of 8 bases. Germline assignment: CDR1 SNHLY and CDR2 FYNNEI. The CDR3 runs to 13 residues. The CDR3: CASSEGSRYEQYF. In nucleotides, the CDR3 is TGTGCCAGCAGTGAAGGCAGCCGATACGAGCAGTACTTC.

In nucleotides, the CDR3 is TGTGCCACCAGTGATTGGGCCGCAAGGGAAAAGGAGCAGTTCTTC. Its translation: CATSDWAAREKEQFF. V and J are TRBV24-1 and TRBJ2-1, with D hard to call. Trimming removed 2 bases from V and 10 bases from J, with 17 bases in between. CDR1 is KGHDR, CDR2 SFDVKD, per germline. CDR3 length: 15 amino acids.

This clonotype was seen a handful of times. This chain uses TRBV4-2 with TRBJ2-5; D may correspond to TRBD1 or TRBD2 (5 bases each). Trimming took off 4 bases at V and 11 bases at J, with 11 bases between the two ends. Germline V gene sequence: CDR1 LGHNA, CDR2 YNFKEQ. The length of the CDR3 is 11 residues. This CDR3 is CASSLGTGQYF. The CDR3 DNA follows: TGTGCCAGCAGCCTCGGGACCGGACAGTACTTC.

The chain is built from TRBV4-2 and TRBJ2-7; no clear D. Trimming removed 1 base from V and 1 base from J, with 11 bases in between. Looked up from germline, CDR1 is LGHNA and CDR2 is YNFKEQ. CDR3 length: 15 amino acids. The CDR3 DNA is TGTGCCAGCAGCCAAGGGCTCACACCTTCCTACGAGCAGTACTTC. It translates to CASSQGLTPSYEQYF.

CDR3 amino acids: CASSPRDRGHGNTEAFF. CDR3 bases: TGTGCCAGCAGCCCCCGGGACAGGGGACATGGGAACACTGAAGCTTTCTTT. The chain uses TRBV7-9 and TRBJ1-1, with 10 bases lining up with TRBD1. Losses at the gene ends were 5 bases for V and 1 base for J; bases not matched to a gene: 10. Germline V gene lookup returns CDR1 SEHNR and CDR2 FQNEAQ (reference sequence). CDR3 length: 17 residues.

This clonotype was seen only a few times. The chain has TRBV20-1 and TRBJ2-1, with 7 bases that match TRBD1. V gave up 2 bases and J gave up 9 bases; unmatched junction bases: 10. CDR1 is DFQATT, CDR2 SNEGSKA, per germline (reference sequence). CDR3 length: 14 amino acids. CDR3 nucleotides: TGCAGTGCTAGACGCCGAAGGGGGCGTATTGAGCAGTTCTTC. This codes for CSARRRRGRIEQFF.

This clonotype was counted many times. The chain is built from TRBV12-3 or TRBV12-4 and TRBJ1-5, with D tentatively TRBD1 (5 bases). V shed 7 bases and J shed 4 bases, with 17 bases lying between them. This CDR3 is 15 amino acids long. CDR3: CASTLGRGFNQPQHF. DNA of the CDR3: TGTGCCAGCACCCTGGGACGTGGGTTTAATCAGCCCCAGCATTTT.

The rearrangement joins TRBV13 to TRBJ2-5; weak D call: TRBD2 (7 bases). This CDR3 contains 15 residues. Per germline, CDR1 PRHDT and CDR2 FYEKMQ (reference sequence). Trimming shortened V by 5 bases and J by 0 bases, and 13 bases separated the two germline ends. The chain's CDR3 is CASSPEGGYQETQYF. The DNA of the CDR3 is TGTGCCAGCAGCCCAGAGGGGGGGTACCAAGAGACCCAGTACTTC. Based on the CDR3 plus reference TRBV13 and TRBJ2-5, the full variable domain is AAGVIQSPRHLIKEKRETATLKCYPIPRHDTVYWYQQGPGQDPQFLISFYEKMQSDKGSIPDRFSAQQFSDYHSELNMSSLELGDSALYFCASSPEGGYQETQYFGPGTRLLVL.

This chain connects TRBV20-1 to TRBJ2-1; 16 nucleotides match TRBD2. Germline V lookup: CDR1 DFQATT, CDR2 SNEGSKA (reference sequence). The V and J ends lost 4 bases and 9 bases, in that order; junction bases with no gene match: 6. This CDR3 has 15 residues. CDR3 in DNA: TGCAGTGCTAAACCGGGACTAGCGGGAGGGGCTGAGCAGTTCTTC. Translation: CSAKPGLAGGAEQFF.

J is TRBJ2-1 and V is TRBV9, with 9 bases aligning to TRBD2. V gave up 4 bases and J gave up 3 bases; unmatched junction bases: 11. The germline V gene encodes CDR1 SGDLS and CDR2 YYNGEE. This CDR3 has 17 amino acids. In DNA form, the CDR3 reads TGTGCCAGCAGCCGACGTAGCGGGAGTCCGAACTACAATGAGCAGTTCTTC. Its protein is CASSRRSGSPNYNEQFF.

The gene calls are TRBV10-3 and TRBJ2-7; D possibly uses TRBD1 or TRBD2 (5 bases each). The CDR3 covers 13 residues. Germline values: CDR1 ENHRY, CDR2 SYGVKD. Trimming shortened V by 6 bases and J by 3 bases, and 12 bases separated the two germline ends. Written as DNA, the CDR3 is TGTGCCATCAGACAGGTTGAGGGCTACGAGCAGTACTTC. Translation gives CAIRQVEGYEQYF.

This clonotype was seen only a few times. V is TRBV7-9 and J is TRBJ2-7; 7 nucleotides align to TRBD1. V lost 3 bases, J lost 3 bases, and 5 bases stayed unmatched. There are 14 residues in the CDR3. Per germline, CDR1 SEHNR and CDR2 FQNEAQ (reference sequence). The CDR3 loop is CASSFGQVYYEQYF. CDR3 nucleotide sequence: TGTGCCAGCAGCTTCGGACAGGTATACTACGAGCAGTACTTC.

The chain links TRBV11-2 to TRBJ1-2; TRBD1 matches at 7 bases. This CDR3 comprises 15 residues. J was trimmed by 8 bases and V by 5 bases; bases with no gene match: 14. Germline CDR1 is SGHAT and CDR2 is FQNNGV. In DNA form, the CDR3 reads TGTGCCAGCAGCCCCAACCTAGGGGGCGCGGGAGGCTACACCTTC. It is translated as CASSPNLGGAGGYTF.

This rearrangement joins TRBV7-3 to TRBJ2-2; TRBD1 agrees at 8 bases. V was clipped by 5 bases and J by 6 bases; unmatched bases: 2. Germline V CDR1 and CDR2: SGHTA, FQGTGA. The CDR3 spans 13 residues. CDR3 bases: TGTGCCAGCAGCGAGGACAGGGCCGGGGAGCTGTTTTTT. It is translated as CASSEDRAGELFF.